This TCR beta chain was sequenced in a study of T cell responses to AZD1222 COVID-19 vaccine. Study-level results: Researchers took repertoire samples only after the peak T cell response had come.

With regard to this clone: What it binds is not known.

CDR3 length equals 15 residues. Only in-frame clones appear in the TCRdb table, and some are missing; sequencing was by immunoSEQ multiplex PCR. The sample yields 190,000 or so clones, approximately 93% seen once. The starting material was peripheral blood, obtained 28 days after the second AZD1222 dose. The chain uses TRBV21-1 and TRBJ2-7. TRBV21-1 is a pseudogene locus. The sequence derives from an adult who received the AZD1222 COVID-19 vaccine. The CDR3 DNA is TGTGCCAGCAGCAAAGGCCGGGGCCCATCCTACGAGCAGTACTTC. It translates to CASSKGRGPSYEQYF.